This TCR beta chain is from a study of blood T cell repertoires in COVID-19. Study at large: Sites in the United States, Italy and Spain provided acute and convalescent COVID-19 samples.

Clones were read by immunoSEQ multiplex PCR, and TCRdb kept only the in-frame ones, dropping some. The data hold about 310,000 clones, with 90% observed a single time. During active infection, Seattle patients enrolled and were then monitored through disease. The specimen sequenced was peripheral blood. This sequence originates from a woman aged 30 to 39 with COVID-19, enrolled during active disease.

The CDR3 spells CASYMQEKLFF. The DNA for the CDR3 is TGCGCCAGCTACATGCAAGAAAAACTGTTTTTT. V is TRBV10-2 and J is TRBJ1-4; D is ambiguous. V gave up 8 bases and J gave up 8 bases, with 9 bases separating them. In germline, CDR1 is WSHSY, CDR2 SAAADI. This CDR3 has 11 residues.